These 20 T cell receptor beta chains share one sample of origin, sequenced in a study of memory CD4+ T cells and cytomegalovirus serostatus. Generated by immunoSEQ multiplex PCR, the TCRdb table keeps only in-frame clones and is missing some. The top ten clones hold around 1.1% of a sample with 27,000 or so clones, approximately 80% of them seen once. Single viable CD3+CD4+CD8-CD45RO+ cells were sorted as the memory CD4+ T cells. The sample consisted of memory CD4+ T cells from blood. The receptors stem from an adult in good health and CMV-seronegative.

The rearrangement links TRBV4-3 to TRBJ1-1; TRBD1 matches 7 bases. Germline CDR1 reads LGHNA; CDR2 reads YSLEER. The CDR3 runs 14 residues. With V trimmed by 4 bases and J by 5 bases, 7 bases remained unmatched. CDR3 protein: CASSRATGMTEAFF. In DNA, the CDR3 is TGCGCCAGCAGCCGAGCGACAGGGATGACTGAAGCTTTCTTT.

J is TRBJ2-3 and V is TRBV5-8; 10 nucleotides align to TRBD2. CDR1 and CDR2 from the germline V gene are SGHTS and YDEGEE. The CDR3 covers 18 residues. V lost 2 bases to trimming and J lost 3 bases; unmatched junction nucleotides: 12. In DNA form, the CDR3 reads TGTGCCAGCAGCTTTGCGAGCGGGAGGGCCAGAAGTACAGATACGCAGTATTTT. It translates to CASSFASGRARSTDTQYF.

This clone was observed once. The V call is TRBV28, the J call TRBJ2-3; 7 bases are a match to TRBD2. The germline V gene encodes CDR1 MDHEN and CDR2 SYDVKM. The CDR3 spans 15 residues. Trimming removed 6 bases from V and 2 bases from J; junction bases left unmatched: 8. DNA of the CDR3: TGTGCCAGCAGGTCAACTAGCGCAAACACAGATACGCAGTATTTT. As protein: CASRSTSANTDTQYF.

A word on this clone: Its ends do not fully match the called genes, so a read error is possible. This chain links TRBV7-7 with TRBJ2-5; 12 bases agree with TRBD2. The CDR3 consists of 16 residues. Germline CDR1 SSHAT, CDR2 FNYEAQ (reference sequence). CDR3 protein: CASSSLGTSGQETQYF. The CDR3 DNA follows: TGTGCTAGCAGCTCCCTCGGGACTAGCGGGCAAGAGACCCAGTACTTC. The full variable domain, completed using reference TRBV7-7 and TRBJ2-5, is GAGVSQSPRYKVTKRGQDVTLRCDPISSHATLYWYQQALGQGPEFLTYFNYEAQPDKSGLPSDRFSAERPEGSISTLTIQRTEQRDSAMYRCASSSLGTSGQETQYFGPGTRLLVL.

This clone has just a few counts. The chain links TRBV6-5 to TRBJ2-1; 7 bases fit TRBD1. V shed 4 bases and J 7 bases; nucleotides not matched to a gene: 10. There are 15 residues in the CDR3. CDR1 is MNHEY, CDR2 SVGAGI, per germline. The DNA of the CDR3 is TGTGCCAGCAGTTCCCGTGAGGGGGCGAAGAATGAGCAGTTCTTC. It yields the protein CASSSREGAKNEQFF.

The J gene is TRBJ2-7, the V gene TRBV7-8; 7 bases are a match to TRBD1. Germline V gene data show CDR1 as SGHVS and CDR2 as FQNEAQ. J lost 2 bases, V lost 4 bases, and 8 bases had no gene match. This CDR3 region has 15 residues. The CDR3 sequence: CASSSPVGTAYEQYF. As DNA, the CDR3 is TGTGCCAGCAGCTCGCCGGTGGGGACAGCCTACGAGCAGTACTTC. Full variable domain (outside the CDR3, taken from reference TRBV7-8 and TRBJ2-7): GAGVSQSPRYKVAKRGQDVALRCDPISGHVSLFWYQQALGQGPEFLTYFQNEAQLDKSGLPSDRFFAERPEGSVSTLKIQRTQQEDSAVYLCASSSPVGTAYEQYFGPGTRLTVT.

This clone was seen only once. The V call is TRBV14, the J call TRBJ1-5, with a weak D call TRBD1 (6 bases). V gave up 4 bases and J gave up 4 bases, with 8 bases separating them. This CDR3 region has 13 residues. Germline V gene data show CDR1 as SGHDN and CDR2 as FVKESK. CDR3 loop: CASSLDSNQPQHF. In DNA, the CDR3 is TGTGCCAGCAGCCTGGACAGTAATCAGCCCCAGCATTTT.

The chain has TRBV9 and TRBJ1-5; 8 bases align to TRBD1. The CDR3 has 14 amino acids. Trimming cost V 2 bases and J 6 bases; bases outside gene matches: 4. CDR1 is SGDLS, CDR2 YYNGEE, per germline. CDR3 nucleotide sequence: TGTGCCAGCAGCGTTTCAGGGGGCTCTCAGCCCCAGCATTTT. It translates to CASSVSGGSQPQHF.

The chain combines TRBV19 with TRBJ2-1, with 7 bases lining up with TRBD1. The CDR3 has 14 residues. Germline CDR1 is LNHDA and CDR2 is SQIVND (reference sequence). The trim removed 6 bases at V and 12 bases at J, leaving 14 bases unmatched. CDR3 protein: CASRSQGSGLGQFF. Written as DNA, the CDR3 is TGTGCCAGTAGATCACAGGGGTCGGGCCTGGGGCAGTTCTTC.

This chain uses TRBV7-2 with TRBJ1-5, with D possibly TRBD1 on 5 matching bases. V lost 3 bases and J 6 bases, leaving 12 bases between the germline ends. This CDR3 has 14 amino acids. Germline V lookup: CDR1 SGHTA, CDR2 FQGNSA. CDR3 in DNA: TGTGCCAGCAGCTTCCAGGGACCCCCTCAGCCCCAGCATTTT. It codes for CASSFQGPPQPQHF.

V gene TRBV7-2 combines with J gene TRBJ2-1, with unresolved D. Germline CDR1 reads SGHTA; CDR2 reads FQGNSA. This CDR3 has 14 residues. V was trimmed by 5 bases and J by 4 bases, leaving 12 bases between them. This chain's CDR3 is CASSPSSGYNEQFF. Here the CDR3 DNA reads TGTGCCAGCAGCCCCTCCTCTGGATACAATGAGCAGTTCTTC. Full variable domain (remainder filled in from reference TRBV7-2 and TRBJ2-1): GAGVSQSPSNKVTEKGKDVELRCDPISGHTALYWYRQSLGQGLEFLIYFQGNSAPDKSGLPSDRFSAERTGGSVSTLTIQRTQQEDSAVYLCASSPSSGYNEQFFGPGTRLTVL.

This sequence joins TRBV5-1 and TRBJ2-7, with TRBD1 matching over 10 bases. After removal of 4 bases from V and 0 bases from J, the junction contained 7 bases not matched to a gene. The CDR3 has 16 amino acids. From germline, CDR1 is SGHRS and CDR2 YFSETQ. The CDR3 region is CASSPGQGRPSYEQYF. In nucleotides, the CDR3 is TGCGCCAGCAGCCCGGGACAGGGGAGACCCTCCTACGAGCAGTACTTC.

This chain joins TRBV23-1 and TRBJ2-7; perhaps TRBD2 as D (6 bases). TRBV23-1 is filed as an ORF, its function uncertain. V shed 2 bases and J shed 2 bases, with 16 bases lying between them. The CDR3 is 16 amino acids. The CDR3 spells CASSQVGSQLTYEQYF. Written as DNA, the CDR3 is TGCGCCAGCAGTCAAGTCGGGAGTCAACTAACCTACGAGCAGTACTTC.

The V gene is TRBV11-2, the J gene TRBJ1-2, with no clear D. The CDR3 is 17 residues long. In germline, CDR1 is SGHAT, CDR2 FQNNGV. V was clipped by 4 bases and J by 4 bases, with 22 bases between them. CDR3 region: CASSSPPPIMSRYGYTF. The CDR3 DNA reads as TGTGCCAGCAGCTCCCCTCCCCCCATTATGAGTCGCTATGGCTACACCTTC.

A note on this clone: The conserved final phenylalanine or tryptophan is absent from the CDR3, which likely points to a read error. The rearrangement uses TRBV29-1 and TRBJ1-2, with TRBD1 matching 11 bases. V lost 0 bases, J lost 8 bases, and 5 bases stayed unmatched. CDR1 SQVTM and CDR2 ANQGSEA come from the germline V gene. The CDR3 consists of 14 residues. The DNA for the CDR3 is TGCAGCGTTGAAGATCGGGGACAGGGGGGAGGCTACACCCTC. Protein product: CSVEDRGQGGGYTL.

This rearrangement joins TRBV7-9 to TRBJ2-7, with D possibly matching TRBD2 (6 bases). Trimming pared 5 bases from V and 3 bases from J, leaving 11 bases between. Germline CDR1 SEHNR, CDR2 FQNEAQ (reference sequence). This CDR3 is built from 13 residues. CDR3 residues: CASSQTSYYEQYF. In DNA form, the CDR3 reads TGTGCCAGCAGCCAGACTAGTTACTACGAGCAGTACTTC.

CDR3 sequence: CASSGGGRSSGNTIYF. For the CDR3, the DNA is TGTGCCAGCAGCGGGGGAGGAAGGAGCTCTGGAAACACCATATATTTT. The chain combines TRBV11-2 with TRBJ1-3, with D perhaps matching TRBD1 (5 bases). Trimming left V 5 bases short and J 0 bases short, with 14 bases between. The CDR3 totals 16 residues. The V gene's germline CDR1 is SGHAT and CDR2 FQNNGV.

The chain links TRBV30 to TRBJ2-3, with D perhaps matching TRBD1 or TRBD2 (5 bases each). This CDR3 region has 16 residues. V dropped 2 bases and J dropped 2 bases, with 17 bases sitting between them. Germline assignment: CDR1 GTSNPN and CDR2 SVGIG (reference sequence). CDR3 in amino acids: CAWSPGTSQFTDTQYF. Here the CDR3 DNA reads TGTGCCTGGAGTCCCGGGACGTCTCAGTTCACAGATACGCAGTATTTT.

The chain recombines TRBV27 with TRBJ2-7; 9 nucleotides align to TRBD1. Germline V CDR1 and CDR2: MNHEY, SMNVEV (reference sequence). Trimming took 3 bases from V and 6 from J; bases not matched to a gene: 12. The CDR3 spans 16 residues. The CDR3 region has the DNA TGTGCCAGCAGTTTCCCTTCCGGGACAGGGAGGTCCGAGCAGTACTTC. Translated, it gives CASSFPSGTGRSEQYF.

This clone has more than one count but fewer than ten. The rearrangement uses TRBV6-1 and TRBJ2-7; 8 positions match TRBD1. Unmatched junction bases numbered 5, after V lost 4 bases and J lost 3 bases. Per the germline V gene, CDR1 is MNHNS and CDR2 is SASEGT. The CDR3 is 14 residues long. The CDR3 DNA reads as TGTGCCAGCAGTGTCGACAGGGGCGGCTACGAGCAGTACTTC. Its translation: CASSVDRGGYEQYF.